This entry describes one T cell receptor beta chain. Its antigen is not known. The data belong to a study of shared clonotypes between healthy human individuals. Method: immunoSEQ multiplex PCR; TCRdb's copy keeps in-frame clones and lacks some. The sample has some 2,000,000 clones, roughly 95% seen once; the top ten hold roughly 0.13%. The split of CD4+ cells yielded CD45RA+ naive and CD45RA-negative memory subsets. Points from the study as a whole: Large depth notwithstanding, sorted-subset sequencing proved incomplete by rarefaction.

This CDR3 has 13 amino acids. The germline V gene has CDR1 SGHRS and CDR2 YFSETQ. V lost 5 bases, J lost 7 bases, and 8 bases stayed unmatched. The sample comprised naive CD4+ T cells sorted from blood. As to subset: CD45RA+ positively selected. This TCR derives from a man aged 18-30 years in good health. The V gene is TRBV5-1, the J gene TRBJ2-7; 8 positions agree with TRBD1. The CDR3 region is CASRPQGAGEQYF. In DNA form, the CDR3 reads TGCGCCAGCAGGCCCCAGGGGGCTGGAGAGCAGTACTTC.